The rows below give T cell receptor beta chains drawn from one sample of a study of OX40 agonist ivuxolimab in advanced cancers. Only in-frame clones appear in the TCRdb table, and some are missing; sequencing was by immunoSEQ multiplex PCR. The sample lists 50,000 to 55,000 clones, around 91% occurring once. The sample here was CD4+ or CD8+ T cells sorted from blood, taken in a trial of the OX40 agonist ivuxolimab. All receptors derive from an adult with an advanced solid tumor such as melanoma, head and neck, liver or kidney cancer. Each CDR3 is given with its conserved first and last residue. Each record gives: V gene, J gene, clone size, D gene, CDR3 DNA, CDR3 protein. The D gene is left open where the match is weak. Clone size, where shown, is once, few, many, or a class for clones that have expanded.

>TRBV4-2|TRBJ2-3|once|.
TGTGCCAGCAGCCTAAGTCCTGGGGCTAGCACAGATACGCAGTATTTT
CASSLSPGASTDTQYF
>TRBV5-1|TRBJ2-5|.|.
TGCGCCAGCAGCTTGGCGTCCCAAGAGACCCAGTACTTC
CASSLASQETQYF
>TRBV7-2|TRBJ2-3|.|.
TGTGCCAGCAGCTTTAGTGGGGGGCTCACAGTCCATACGCAGTATTTT
CASSFSGGLTVHTQYF
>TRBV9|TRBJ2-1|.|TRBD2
TGTGCCAGCAGCGTAGATAGCGGGGGGCCTTCCTACAATGAGCAGTTCTTC
CASSVDSGGPSYNEQFF
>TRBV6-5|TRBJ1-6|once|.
TGTGCCAGCAGTTACGCCTCCTATAATTCACCCCTCCACTTT
CASSYASYNSPLHF
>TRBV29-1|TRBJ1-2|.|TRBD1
TGCAGCGTTTGGGGGACAGGGAGAAACTATGGCTACACCTTC
CSVWGTGRNYGYTF
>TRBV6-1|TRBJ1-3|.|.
TGTGCCAGCAGTGGGGGCACACGCTCTGGAAACACCATATATTTT
CASSGGTRSGNTIYF
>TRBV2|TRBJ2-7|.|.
TGTGCCAGCAGTGAAGAGGGCCTAGGGCTGAGCTCCTACGAGCAGTACTTC
CASSEEGLGLSSYEQYF
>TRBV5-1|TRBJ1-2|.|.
TGCGCCAGCAGCTTGCCCGGACAACAAAACTATGGCTACACCTTC
CASSLPGQQNYGYTF
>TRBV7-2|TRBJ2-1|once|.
TGTGCCAGCAGCCCCCCCCTTGGCTCCTACAATGAGCAGTTCTTC
CASSPPLGSYNEQFF
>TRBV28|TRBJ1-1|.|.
TGTGCCAGCAGTTTGTTACAGGGTTCAGGTAACACTGAAGCTTTCTTT
CASSLLQGSGNTEAFF
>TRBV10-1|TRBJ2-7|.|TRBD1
TGCGCCAGCAGTGATCCCGGACAGGGACGCTACGAGCAGTACTTC
CASSDPGQGRYEQYF
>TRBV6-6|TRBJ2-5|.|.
TGTGCCAGCAGTTACTTGGGGGAGTTCCAAGAGACCCAGTACTTC
CASSYLGEFQETQYF
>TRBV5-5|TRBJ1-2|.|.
TGTGCCAGCAGCTCTACAGCCTATGGCTACACCTTC
CASSSTAYGYTF
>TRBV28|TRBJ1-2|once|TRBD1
TGTGCCACCCTCCCCCCAGCAACAGGGGGCGCGGGTGGCTACACCTTC
CATLPPATGGAGGYTF
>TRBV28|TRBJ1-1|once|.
TGTGCCAGCACGCCTGCGGGGGATTGGACTGAAGCTTTCTTT
CASTPAGDWTEAFF
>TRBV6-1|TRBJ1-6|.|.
TGTGCCAGCACCCGGGACCATAATTCACCCCTCCACTTT
CASTRDHNSPLHF
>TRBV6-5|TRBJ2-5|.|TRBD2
TGTGCCAGCAGTTATACCGGGGGGGAGACCCAGTACTTC
CASSYTGGETQYF
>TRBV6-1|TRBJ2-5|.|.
TGTGCCAGCAGTGAAGGAGGGGTAATGGGCGTAGAGACCCAGTACTTC
CASSEGGVMGVETQYF
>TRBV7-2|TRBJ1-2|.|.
TGTGCCAGCAGCTTAGATGGTGGGGGGGCCTATGGCTACACCTTC
CASSLDGGGAYGYTF
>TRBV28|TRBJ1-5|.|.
TGTGCCAGCAGCTCCGAAATCCCCAATCAGCCCCAGCATTTT
CASSSEIPNQPQHF
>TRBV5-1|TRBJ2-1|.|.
TGCGCCAGCAGCTGGGGGCTAGCGATGAGGAATGAGCAGTTCTTC
CASSWGLAMRNEQFF
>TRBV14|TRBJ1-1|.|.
TGTGCCAGCAGCCAAGATCTGGGGAACACTGAAGCTTTCTTT
CASSQDLGNTEAFF
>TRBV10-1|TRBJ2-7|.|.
TGCGCCAGCAGCGTCCCCGAAGGGCCATCGGCCTACGAGCAGTACTTC
CASSVPEGPSAYEQYF
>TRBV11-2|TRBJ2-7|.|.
TGTGCCAGCAGCTTAGGTTTCTGGGGCAGGGGCTACGAGCAGTACTTC
CASSLGFWGRGYEQYF
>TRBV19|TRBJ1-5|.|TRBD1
TGTGCCAGTAGTATACAGAGGGGGCTCAATCAGCCCCAGCATTTT
CASSIQRGLNQPQHF
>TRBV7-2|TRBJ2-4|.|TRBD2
TGTGCCAGCAGCTTAGTGACTAGCGGGGGGTCGGGCTACATTCAGTACTTC
CASSLVTSGGSGYIQYF
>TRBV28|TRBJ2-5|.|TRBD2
TGTGCCAGCAGTTTGGGGGGAGGGGAGACCCAGTACTTC
CASSLGGGETQYF
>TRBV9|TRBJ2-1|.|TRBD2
TGTGCCAGCAGCGTAGGGGGTCGGGGACTAGTCTCCAATGAGCAGTTCTTC
CASSVGGRGLVSNEQFF
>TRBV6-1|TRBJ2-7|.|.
TGTGCCAGCAGTGGGGGTTCCTACGAGCAGTACTTC
CASSGGSYEQYF
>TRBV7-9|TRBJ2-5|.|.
TGTGCCAGCAGCTTAGTTGCGGTGGGGACCCAGTACTTC
CASSLVAVGTQYF
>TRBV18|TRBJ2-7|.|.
TGTGCCAGCTCACCACCGGCCGGCTCCTACGAGCAGTACTTC
CASSPPAGSYEQYF
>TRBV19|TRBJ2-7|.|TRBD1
TGTGCCAGTAGTATAGCGGACAGGGGTACCTACGAGCAGTACTTC
CASSIADRGTYEQYF
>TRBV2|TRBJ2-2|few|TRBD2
TGTGCCAGCAGGGTTAGCGGGGGAGCCGGGGAGCTGTTTTTT
CASRVSGGAGELFF
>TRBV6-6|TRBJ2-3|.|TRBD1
TGTGCCAGCACCAGTAGGGGGCCTCTCACAGATACGCAGTATTTT
CASTSRGPLTDTQYF
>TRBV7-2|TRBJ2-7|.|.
TGTGCCAGCAGCAGCGGACATGGGTCCTACGAGCAGTACTTC
CASSSGHGSYEQYF
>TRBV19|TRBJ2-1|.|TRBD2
TGTGCCAGTAGTGGGACTAGCGGTTACAATGAGCAGTTCTTC
CASSGTSGYNEQFF
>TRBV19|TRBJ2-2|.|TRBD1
TGTGCCAGTAGTAGACGTGGGACAGGGGTCAACGCGAACACCGGGGAGCTGTTTTTT
CASSRRGTGVNANTGELFF
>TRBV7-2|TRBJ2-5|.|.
TGTGCCAGCACCCGTCAGGGGGGGGAGACCCAGTACTTC
CASTRQGGETQYF
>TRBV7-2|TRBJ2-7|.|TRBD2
TGTGCCAGCAGCTTAGGGGGGACTAGCTTCTACGAGCAGTACTTC
CASSLGGTSFYEQYF
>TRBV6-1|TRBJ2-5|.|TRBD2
TGTGCCAGCAGTGAATTAGCGGGGCAACTCCAAGAGACCCAGTACTTC
CASSELAGQLQETQYF
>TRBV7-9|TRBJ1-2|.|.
TGTGCCAGCAGCCCGCGGGAGACGAGGGGCTACACCTTC
CASSPRETRGYTF
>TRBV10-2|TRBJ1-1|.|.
TGCGCCAGCAGTGAGTCTGACGGGGTGGGGAACACTGAAGCTTTCTTT
CASSESDGVGNTEAFF
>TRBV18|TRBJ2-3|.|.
TGTGCCAGCTCACCCGATATCACAGATACGCAGTATTTT
CASSPDITDTQYF
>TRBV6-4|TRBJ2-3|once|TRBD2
TGTGCCAGCAGTCCCACGGGAGGGCCGGGAGATACGCAGTATTTT
CASSPTGGPGDTQYF
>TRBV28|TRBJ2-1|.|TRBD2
TGTGCCAGCAGTCCCCCGGGACTAGCGGAATACAATGAGCAGTTCTTC
CASSPPGLAEYNEQFF
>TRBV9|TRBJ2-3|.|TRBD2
TGTGCCAGCAGCCCATGGACTAGCGGGAACACAGATACGCAGTATTTT
CASSPWTSGNTDTQYF
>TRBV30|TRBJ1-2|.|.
TGTGCCTGGAGTGTACTACGGGGATATGGCTACACCTTC
CAWSVLRGYGYTF
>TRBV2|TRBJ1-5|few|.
TGTGCCAGCAGTGGGGAGGGAGGAGGCAATCAGCCCCAGCATTTT
CASSGEGGGNQPQHF
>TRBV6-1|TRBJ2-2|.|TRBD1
TGTGCCAGCAGTACGGGACAGGGGAACACCGGGGAGCTGTTTTTT
CASSTGQGNTGELFF